One and the same sample provided the 27 T cell receptor beta chains below, sequenced in a study of graft-versus-host responses after intestinal transplantation. Their target antigens are unknown. The protocol was immunoSEQ multiplex PCR, while the TCRdb copy is restricted to in-frame clones and leaves out a portion. The sample holds some 96,000 clones; about 90% are singletons and the top ten take 0.85% to 1%. The sample in question was unstimulated CD4+ T cells sorted from spleen or lymph node cells, obtained before transplant. The receptors come from a human donor who was the organ donor for an intestinal transplant.

The chain recombines TRBV11-2 with TRBJ2-3, with D unclear. The CDR3 extends over 14 amino acids. Trimming removed 1 base at V and 2 bases at J, with 7 bases between. CDR1 and CDR2 from the germline V gene are SGHAT and FQNNGV. The DNA of the CDR3 is TGTGCCAGCAGCTTAGTCGCGCACACAGATACGCAGTATTTT. This encodes CASSLVAHTDTQYF.

V and J are TRBV2 and TRBJ1-4; D perhaps matches TRBD1 (6 bases). Trimming cost V 3 bases and J 7 bases, with 21 bases left between them. The V gene's germline CDR1 is SNHLY and CDR2 FYNNEI. The length of the CDR3 is 17 residues. The CDR3 here is CASSDGGRGALSEKLFF. The CDR3 DNA reads TGTGCCAGCAGTGACGGAGGGCGGGGGGCGCTAAGTGAAAAACTGTTTTTT.

This chain's CDR3 is CASSQDRTGGTSTDTQYF. The CDR3 DNA reads TGTGCCAGCAGCCAAGATCGGACCGGGGGGACTAGCACAGATACGCAGTATTTT. This chain connects TRBV4-2 to TRBJ2-3, with TRBD2 matching over 7 bases. Germline CDR1 reads LGHNA; CDR2 reads YNFKEQ. V dropped 0 bases and J dropped 0; count of bases not matched to a gene: 9. This CDR3 has 18 residues.

The chain combines TRBV7-3 with TRBJ2-3; D uncertain. V was trimmed by 5 bases and J by 2 bases, leaving 11 bases between them. The germline V gene encodes CDR1 SGHTA and CDR2 FQGTGA. This CDR3 is 14 amino acids long. The chain's CDR3 is CASSLLGYTDTQYF. In DNA form, the CDR3 reads TGTGCCAGCAGCCTTTTGGGTTACACAGATACGCAGTATTTT. Full variable domain (outside the CDR3, taken from reference TRBV7-3 and TRBJ2-3): GAGVSQTPSNKVTEKGKYVELRCDPISGHTALYWYRQSLGQGPEFLIYFQGTGAADDSGLPNDRFFAVRPEGSVSTLKIQRTERGDSAVYLCASSLLGYTDTQYFGPGTRLTVL.

The chain links TRBV27 to TRBJ1-1; tentative D call: TRBD1 (5 bases). Trimming took off 1 base at V and 5 bases at J, with 14 bases between the two ends. Looked up from germline, CDR1 is MNHEY and CDR2 is SMNVEV (reference sequence). The CDR3 runs to 15 residues. The CDR3 coding sequence is TGTGCCAGCAGTTTATTGGGGGAGGGTTCAACTGAAGCTTTCTTT. It translates to CASSLLGEGSTEAFF.

This chain connects TRBV4-2 to TRBJ1-6; possible D gene TRBD1, 5 bases. V was pared by 3 bases and J by 7 bases, with 13 bases between. Germline V gene lookup returns CDR1 LGHNA and CDR2 YNFKEQ. This CDR3 comprises 15 residues. The CDR3 spells CASSQPGLINSPLHF. The CDR3 DNA reads as TGTGCCAGCAGCCAGCCGGGACTGATAAATTCACCCCTCCACTTT.

This chain connects TRBV25-1 to TRBJ1-5, with unresolved D. The CDR3 is 15 residues long. Germline V gene lookup returns CDR1 MGHDK and CDR2 SYGVNS. V was clipped by 5 bases and J by 2 bases, with 13 bases between them. The CDR3: CASSPLRHRNQPQHF. The CDR3 DNA is TGTGCCAGCAGTCCCTTGCGGCATCGCAATCAGCCCCAGCATTTT.

The rearrangement links TRBV30 to TRBJ1-3; D ambiguous. This CDR3 contains 14 residues. Germline CDR1 and CDR2: GTSNPN and SVGIG (reference sequence). The V end was cut by 5 bases, the J end by 4 bases, with 15 bases between. CDR3 sequence (DNA): TGTGCCTGGCGGACTTTTGAATCCGGAAACACCATATATTTT. Its protein is CAWRTFESGNTIYF.

This chain connects TRBV4-2 to TRBJ1-3, with no clear D. CDR1 is LGHNA, CDR2 YNFKEQ, per germline. The germline V and J ends were trimmed by 1 base and 4 bases, with 5 bases remaining between them. This CDR3 contains 13 residues. This chain's CDR3 is CASSQVTGNTIYF. The CDR3 DNA sequence: TGTGCCAGCAGCCAAGTGACGGGAAACACCATATATTTT.

In its sample, this clone was seen a few times. V gene TRBV19 combines with J gene TRBJ1-4; D unresolved. This CDR3 comprises 15 residues. Trimming took 1 base from V and 4 from J, leaving 10 bases between them. From germline, CDR1 is LNHDA and CDR2 SQIVND (reference sequence). CDR3 sequence reads: CASSIVARYNEKLFF. CDR3 DNA sequence: TGTGCCAGTAGTATAGTTGCCCGCTATAATGAAAAACTGTTTTTT.

The sample holds one count of this clone. The chain uses TRBV28 and TRBJ2-1, with 7 bases that match TRBD1. The length of the CDR3 is 12 residues. J was trimmed by 14 bases and V by 5 bases; bases with no gene match: 9. CDR1 and CDR2 from the germline V gene are MDHEN and SYDVKM. In DNA form, the CDR3 reads TGTGCCAGCAGTATTAACAGGGGAATGGAGTTCTTC. The encoded protein is CASSINRGMEFF.

This clone was detected only a few times. The J gene is TRBJ2-5, the V gene TRBV13; 9 nucleotides agree with TRBD1. This CDR3 contains 16 residues. Germline CDR1 and CDR2: PRHDT and FYEKMQ (reference sequence). V was clipped by 0 bases and J by 4 bases; unmatched bases: 6. The CDR3 reads CASSLGRGQGLETQYF. The CDR3 nucleotides read TGTGCCAGCAGCTTAGGACGGGGACAGGGTTTAGAGACCCAGTACTTC.

This clone was observed a few times. J is TRBJ1-4 and V is TRBV28, with a weak D call TRBD1 (6 bases). CDR3 length: 13 residues. CDR1 is MDHEN, CDR2 SYDVKM, per germline. V lost 5 bases to trimming and J lost 4 bases, with 8 bases between them. The CDR3 sequence: CASSVGGNEKLFF. The CDR3 bases are TGTGCCAGCAGTGTAGGGGGTAATGAAAAACTGTTTTTT.

The chain employs TRBV11-2 and TRBJ2-3; 7 nucleotides match TRBD1. V dropped 5 bases and J dropped 5; count of bases not matched to a gene: 13. The CDR3 totals 16 residues. Germline V gives CDR1 SGHAT, CDR2 FQNNGV. CDR3 protein: CASSLTGQVLGDTQYF. DNA for the CDR3: TGTGCCAGCAGCCTCACTGGACAGGTTTTGGGAGATACGCAGTATTTT.

This chain joins TRBV25-1 and TRBJ2-3; 9 bases match TRBD2. The CDR3 contains 15 residues. With V trimmed by 3 bases and J by 8 bases, 9 bases remained unmatched. CDR1 MGHDK and CDR2 SYGVNS come from the germline V gene. Here the CDR3 reads CASSDAGGIQGTQYF. In DNA form, the CDR3 reads TGTGCCAGCAGTGATGCGGGGGGGATTCAGGGTACGCAGTATTTT.

The J gene is TRBJ1-2, the V gene TRBV7-2; tentatively, D is TRBD1 (5 bases). Trimming shortened V by 1 base and J by 7 bases, and 19 bases separated the two germline ends. Per the germline V gene, CDR1 is SGHTA and CDR2 is FQGNSA. The CDR3 is 16 residues long. CDR3: CASSLDSHGGAPGYTF. CDR3 coding DNA: TGTGCCAGCAGCTTAGATTCCCATGGAGGGGCGCCTGGCTACACCTTC. Looking up the rest from reference TRBV7-2 and TRBJ1-2 gives the full variable domain: GAGVSQSPSNKVTEKGKDVELRCDPISGHTALYWYRQSLGQGLEFLIYFQGNSAPDKSGLPSDRFSAERTGGSVSTLTIQRTQQEDSAVYLCASSLDSHGGAPGYTFGSGTRLTVV.

The V gene is TRBV28, the J gene TRBJ1-3; D gene unclear. Per germline, CDR1 MDHEN and CDR2 SYDVKM. This CDR3 contains 15 residues. With 1 base removed from V and 2 bases from J, the gap between germline ends came to 9 bases. The CDR3 spells CASSLLPSTGNTIYF. CDR3 coding DNA: TGTGCCAGCAGTTTATTACCATCTACTGGAAACACCATATATTTT.

J is TRBJ1-2 and V is TRBV30; the D is unclear. V lost 0 bases and J 0 bases, leaving 5 bases between the germline ends. The CDR3 covers 13 residues. CDR1 is GTSNPN and CDR2 is SVGIG in the germline V gene (reference sequence). This CDR3 is CAWSVGPNYGYTF. CDR3 nucleotides: TGTGCCTGGAGTGTAGGGCCTAACTATGGCTACACCTTC.

The J gene is TRBJ2-6, the V gene TRBV18; D gene ambiguous. Looked up from germline, CDR1 is KGHSH and CDR2 is LQKENI. The CDR3 totals 17 residues. V lost 2 bases and J 0 bases, leaving 11 bases between the germline ends. The CDR3 spells CASSPEKARSGANVLTF. CDR3 coding DNA: TGTGCCAGCTCACCAGAAAAAGCTCGCTCTGGGGCCAACGTCCTGACTTTC.

This chain uses TRBV30 with TRBJ1-1; a weak D match, TRBD1 (6 bases). CDR1 is GTSNPN, CDR2 SVGIG, per germline (reference sequence). The length of the CDR3 is 14 residues. V lost 5 bases to trimming and J lost 7 bases, with 20 bases between them. As DNA, the CDR3 is TGTGCCTGGGGTCACAGGTTAGGGGGGATTGAAGCTTTCTTT. This codes for CAWGHRLGGIEAFF.

The V gene is TRBV5-4, the J gene TRBJ2-7, with a weak D call TRBD2 (5 bases). Per the germline V gene, CDR1 is SGHNT and CDR2 is YYREEE (reference sequence). This CDR3 is 15 amino acids long. V was shortened by 3 bases and J by 2 bases, with 15 bases between the two germline ends. CDR3 sequence: CASSSPPDGAYEQYF. The DNA of the CDR3 is TGTGCCAGCAGCTCGCCCCCGGACGGGGCCTACGAGCAGTACTTC.

This chain links TRBV28 with TRBJ1-3; 7 bases align to TRBD1. The ends lost 7 bases at V and 4 bases at J; junction bases unmatched: 7. This CDR3 is 14 amino acids long. The V gene's germline CDR1 is MDHEN and CDR2 SYDVKM. The CDR3 spells CASTTGAVGNTIYF. CDR3 nucleotides: TGTGCCAGCACAACAGGGGCCGTCGGAAACACCATATATTTT.

Regarding this clone: A read error may account for a junction end that differs from germline. This chain joins TRBV10-3 and TRBJ1-2, with D perhaps matching TRBD1 (5 bases). CDR1 and CDR2 from the germline V gene are ENHRY and SYGVKD. The CDR3 covers 14 residues. The CDR3 sequence: CAISSASGSDGHTF. In nucleotides, the CDR3 is TGTGCCATCAGTTCCGCCTCAGGGTCTGATGGCCACACCTTC.

This clone was detected a few times. The chain links TRBV7-9 to TRBJ1-4; D possibly corresponds to TRBD1 (5 bases). This CDR3 has 16 residues. The V and J ends lost 4 bases and 3 bases respectively, with 15 bases between them. CDR1 and CDR2 from the germline V gene are SEHNR and FQNEAQ (reference sequence). The CDR3 here is CASSSLSWGSNEKLFF. As DNA, the CDR3 is TGTGCCAGCAGCTCCCTCAGTTGGGGGTCTAATGAAAAACTGTTTTTT.

The J gene is TRBJ1-4, the V gene TRBV5-1; 7 bases fit TRBD1. Germline trimming cut 0 bases from V and 0 bases from J; bases unmatched to any gene: 5. Germline lookup yields CDR1 SGHRS and CDR2 YFSETQ. CDR3 size: 17 residues. CDR3 amino acids: CASSLGGGQTTNEKLFF. The CDR3 region has the DNA TGCGCCAGCAGCTTGGGGGGGGGACAGACAACTAATGAAAAACTGTTTTTT. Filled out from reference TRBV5-1 and TRBJ1-4, the complete variable domain reads KAGVTQTPRYLIKTRGQQVTLSCSPISGHRSVSWYQQTPGQGLQFLFEYFSETQRNKGNFPGRFSGRQFSNSRSEMNVSTLELGDSALYLCASSLGGGQTTNEKLFFGSGTQLSVL.

V gene TRBV5-1 combines with J gene TRBJ2-2; D not resolved. V lost 2 bases, J lost 5 bases, and 13 bases lay in between. This CDR3 is built from 15 residues. CDR1 and CDR2 from the germline V gene are SGHRS and YFSETQ. The CDR3 sequence is CASSFGSFYTGELFF. The CDR3, as DNA: TGCGCCAGCAGCTTTGGTTCTTTTTATACCGGGGAGCTGTTTTTT. The variable domain in full, completed from reference TRBV5-1 and TRBJ2-2, reads KAGVTQTPRYLIKTRGQQVTLSCSPISGHRSVSWYQQTPGQGLQFLFEYFSETQRNKGNFPGRFSGRQFSNSRSEMNVSTLELGDSALYLCASSFGSFYTGELFFGEGSRLTVL.

The chain combines TRBV2 with TRBJ1-6; perhaps TRBD1 as D (5 bases). The germline gives CDR1 SNHLY, CDR2 FYNNEI. CDR3 length: 16 residues. Trimming removed 3 bases at V and 7 bases at J, with 16 bases between. The CDR3 is CASSDHPWGNNSPLHF. The CDR3 DNA sequence: TGTGCCAGCAGTGACCACCCTTGGGGGAACAATTCACCCCTCCACTTT.